This T cell receptor beta chain was obtained from a study of control samples from healthy donors and cancer patients. TCRdb keeps only in-frame clones here, not all; method: immunoSEQ multiplex PCR. The sample includes around 120,000 clones, 88% of them seen just once. The CDR3 covers 15 residues. V was cut by 2 bases and J by 0 bases, with 10 bases left in between. Germline CDR1 reads SEHNR; CDR2 reads FQNEAQ (reference sequence). Sequences were obtained from blood. This clonotype originated in a woman between 65 and 79 years old in good health. V is TRBV7-9 and J is TRBJ2-5; no definite D call. The CDR3 nucleotides are TGTGCCAGCAGCTTATTCGGCCAGAACCAAGAGACCCAGTACTTC. This sequence encodes CASSLFGQNQETQYF.